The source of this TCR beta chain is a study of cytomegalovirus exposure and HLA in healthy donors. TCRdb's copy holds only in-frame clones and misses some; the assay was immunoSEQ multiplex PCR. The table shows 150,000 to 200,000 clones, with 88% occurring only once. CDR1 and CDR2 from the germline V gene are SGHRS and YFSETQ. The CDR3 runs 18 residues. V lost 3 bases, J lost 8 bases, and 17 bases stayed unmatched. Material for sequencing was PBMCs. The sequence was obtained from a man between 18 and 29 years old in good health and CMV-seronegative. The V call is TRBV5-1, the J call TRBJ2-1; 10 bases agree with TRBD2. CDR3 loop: CASSYGRTASGSIYEQFF. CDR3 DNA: TGCGCCAGCAGCTACGGCCGAACAGCTAGCGGGAGTATCTATGAGCAGTTCTTC.